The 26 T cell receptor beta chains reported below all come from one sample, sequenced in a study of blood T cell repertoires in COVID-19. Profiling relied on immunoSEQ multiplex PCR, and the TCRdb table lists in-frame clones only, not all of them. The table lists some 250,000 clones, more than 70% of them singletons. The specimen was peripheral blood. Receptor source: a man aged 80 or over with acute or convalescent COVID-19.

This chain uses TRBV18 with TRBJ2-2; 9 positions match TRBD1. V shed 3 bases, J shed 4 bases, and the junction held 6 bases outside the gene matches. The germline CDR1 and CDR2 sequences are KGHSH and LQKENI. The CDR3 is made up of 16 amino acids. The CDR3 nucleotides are TGTGCCAGCTCACCTTGGACAGGGGCGACCACCGGGGAGCTGTTTTTT. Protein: CASSPWTGATTGELFF.

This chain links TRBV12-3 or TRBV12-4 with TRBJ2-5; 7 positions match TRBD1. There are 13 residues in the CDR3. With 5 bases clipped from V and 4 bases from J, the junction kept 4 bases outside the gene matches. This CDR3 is CASSPRQGETQYF. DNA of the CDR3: TGTGCCAGCAGTCCAAGACAGGGAGAGACCCAGTACTTC.

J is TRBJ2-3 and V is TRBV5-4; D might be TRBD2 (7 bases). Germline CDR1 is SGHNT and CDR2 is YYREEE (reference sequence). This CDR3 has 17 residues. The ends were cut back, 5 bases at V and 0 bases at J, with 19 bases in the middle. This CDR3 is CASRGLTGGGSTDTQYF. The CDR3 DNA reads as TGTGCCAGCAGGGGGTTGACGGGGGGCGGTAGCACAGATACGCAGTATTTT.

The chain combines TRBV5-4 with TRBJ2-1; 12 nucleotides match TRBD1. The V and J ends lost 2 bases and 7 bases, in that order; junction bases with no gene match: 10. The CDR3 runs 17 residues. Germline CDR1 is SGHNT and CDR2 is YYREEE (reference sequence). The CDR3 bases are TGTGCCAGCAGCTTAGCTCCGGGACAGGGGGCGCATAATGAGCAGTTCTTC. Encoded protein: CASSLAPGQGAHNEQFF.

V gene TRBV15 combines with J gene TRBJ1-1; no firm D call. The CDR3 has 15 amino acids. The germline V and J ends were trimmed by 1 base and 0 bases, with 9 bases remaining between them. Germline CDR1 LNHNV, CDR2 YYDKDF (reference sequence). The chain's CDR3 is CATSRGGSLNTEAFF. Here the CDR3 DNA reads TGTGCCACCAGCAGAGGCGGAAGCCTGAACACTGAAGCTTTCTTT.

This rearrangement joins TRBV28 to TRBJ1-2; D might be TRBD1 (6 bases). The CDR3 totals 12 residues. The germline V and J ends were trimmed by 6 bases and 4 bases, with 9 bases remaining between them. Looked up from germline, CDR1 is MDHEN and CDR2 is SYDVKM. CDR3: CASRRTAYGYTF. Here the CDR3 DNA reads TGTGCCAGCAGAAGGACAGCCTATGGCTACACCTTC.

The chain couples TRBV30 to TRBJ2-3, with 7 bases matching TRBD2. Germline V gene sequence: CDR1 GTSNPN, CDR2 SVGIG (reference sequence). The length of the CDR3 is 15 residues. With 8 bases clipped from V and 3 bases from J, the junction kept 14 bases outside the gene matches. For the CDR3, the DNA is TGTGCCGGCTCTCATATTGGCGGGAGTACAGATACGCAGTATTTT. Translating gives CAGSHIGGSTDTQYF.

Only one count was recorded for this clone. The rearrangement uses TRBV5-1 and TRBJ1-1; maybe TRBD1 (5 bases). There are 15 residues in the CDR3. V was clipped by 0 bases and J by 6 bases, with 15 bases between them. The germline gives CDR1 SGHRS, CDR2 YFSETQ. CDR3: CASSLGDWTASEAFF. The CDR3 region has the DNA TGCGCCAGCAGCTTGGGGGACTGGACGGCTTCTGAAGCTTTCTTT.

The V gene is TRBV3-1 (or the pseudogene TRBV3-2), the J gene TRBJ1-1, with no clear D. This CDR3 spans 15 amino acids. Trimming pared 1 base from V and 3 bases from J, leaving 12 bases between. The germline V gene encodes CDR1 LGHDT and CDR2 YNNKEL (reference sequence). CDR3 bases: TGTGCCAGCAGCCAAGCCCCCATGGCCGACACTGAAGCTTTCTTT. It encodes CASSQAPMADTEAFF.

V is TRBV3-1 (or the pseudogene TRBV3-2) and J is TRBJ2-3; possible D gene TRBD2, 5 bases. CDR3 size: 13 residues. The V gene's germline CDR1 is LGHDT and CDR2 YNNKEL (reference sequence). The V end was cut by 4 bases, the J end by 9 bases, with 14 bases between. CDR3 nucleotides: TGTGCCAGCAGCCGAGGGTCTAGCCTGACGCAGTATTTT. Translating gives CASSRGSSLTQYF.

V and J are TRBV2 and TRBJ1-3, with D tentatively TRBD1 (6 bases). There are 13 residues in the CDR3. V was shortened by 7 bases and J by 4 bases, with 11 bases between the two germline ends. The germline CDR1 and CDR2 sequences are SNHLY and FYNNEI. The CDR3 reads CASTTGWGNTIYF. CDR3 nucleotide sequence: TGTGCCAGCACTACAGGGTGGGGAAACACCATATATTTT.

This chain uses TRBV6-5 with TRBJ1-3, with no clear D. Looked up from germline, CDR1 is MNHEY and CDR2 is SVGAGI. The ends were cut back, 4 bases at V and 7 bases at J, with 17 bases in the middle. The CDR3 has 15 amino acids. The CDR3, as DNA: TGTGCCAGCAGTTTCGACCCTGTCCGGGGTAACACCATATATTTT. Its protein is CASSFDPVRGNTIYF.

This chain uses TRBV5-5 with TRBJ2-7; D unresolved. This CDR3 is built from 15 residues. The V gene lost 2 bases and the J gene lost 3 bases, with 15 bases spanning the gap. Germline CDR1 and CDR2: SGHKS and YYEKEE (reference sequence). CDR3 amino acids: CASSFNPPPDYEQYF. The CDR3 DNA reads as TGTGCCAGCAGCTTCAACCCTCCTCCAGACTACGAGCAGTACTTC.

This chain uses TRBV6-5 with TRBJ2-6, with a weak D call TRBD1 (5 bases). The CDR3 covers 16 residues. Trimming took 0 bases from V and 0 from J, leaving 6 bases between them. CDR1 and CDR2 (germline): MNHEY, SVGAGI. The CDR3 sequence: CASSYSRGSGANVLTF. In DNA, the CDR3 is TGTGCCAGCAGTTACTCAAGGGGCTCTGGGGCCAACGTCCTGACTTTC.

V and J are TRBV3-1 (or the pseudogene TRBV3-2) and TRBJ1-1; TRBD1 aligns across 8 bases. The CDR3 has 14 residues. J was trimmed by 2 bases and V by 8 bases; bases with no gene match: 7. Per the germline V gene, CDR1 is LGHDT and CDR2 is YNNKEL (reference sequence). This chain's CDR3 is CASSDRGFNTEAFF. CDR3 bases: TGTGCCAGCTCCGACAGGGGCTTCAACACTGAAGCTTTCTTT.

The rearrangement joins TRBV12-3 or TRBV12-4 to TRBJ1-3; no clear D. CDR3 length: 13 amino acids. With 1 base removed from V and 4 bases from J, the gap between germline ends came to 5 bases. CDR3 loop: CASSLVLGNTIYF. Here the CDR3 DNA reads TGTGCCAGCAGTTTAGTGTTAGGAAACACCATATATTTT.

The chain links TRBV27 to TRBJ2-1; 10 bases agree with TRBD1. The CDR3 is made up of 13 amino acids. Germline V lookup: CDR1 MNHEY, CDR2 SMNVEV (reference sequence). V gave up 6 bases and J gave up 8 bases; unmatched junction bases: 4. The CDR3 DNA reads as TGTGCCAGCAGAAAGACAGGGGGCCATGAGCAGTTCTTC. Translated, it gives CASRKTGGHEQFF.

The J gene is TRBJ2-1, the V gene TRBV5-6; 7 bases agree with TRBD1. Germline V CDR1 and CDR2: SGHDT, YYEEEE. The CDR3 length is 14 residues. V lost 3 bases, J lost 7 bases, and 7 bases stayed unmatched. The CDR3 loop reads CASSSDRVGNEQFF. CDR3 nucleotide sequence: TGTGCCAGCAGCTCCGACAGGGTGGGGAATGAGCAGTTCTTC.

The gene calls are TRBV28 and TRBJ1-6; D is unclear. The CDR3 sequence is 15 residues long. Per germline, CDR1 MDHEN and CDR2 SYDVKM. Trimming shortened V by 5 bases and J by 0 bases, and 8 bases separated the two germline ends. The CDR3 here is CASSPTSSYNSPLHF. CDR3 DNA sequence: TGTGCCAGCAGTCCGACAAGCTCCTATAATTCACCCCTCCACTTT.

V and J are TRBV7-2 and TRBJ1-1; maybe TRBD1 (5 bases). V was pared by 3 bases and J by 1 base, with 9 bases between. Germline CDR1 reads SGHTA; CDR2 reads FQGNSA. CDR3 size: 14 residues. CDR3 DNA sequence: TGTGCCAGCAGCTTCGGGGGAGAGAACACTGAAGCTTTCTTT. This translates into CASSFGGENTEAFF. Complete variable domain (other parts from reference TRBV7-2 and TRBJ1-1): GAGVSQSPSNKVTEKGKDVELRCDPISGHTALYWYRQSLGQGLEFLIYFQGNSAPDKSGLPSDRFSAERTGGSVSTLTIQRTQQEDSAVYLCASSFGGENTEAFFGQGTRLTVV.

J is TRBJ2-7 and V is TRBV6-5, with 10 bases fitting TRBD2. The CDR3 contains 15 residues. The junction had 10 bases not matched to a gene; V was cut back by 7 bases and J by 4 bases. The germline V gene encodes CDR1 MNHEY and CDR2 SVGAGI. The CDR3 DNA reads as TGTGCCAGCACCCCCCGGGCTAGCGGGAGTTACGAGCAGTACTTC. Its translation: CASTPRASGSYEQYF.

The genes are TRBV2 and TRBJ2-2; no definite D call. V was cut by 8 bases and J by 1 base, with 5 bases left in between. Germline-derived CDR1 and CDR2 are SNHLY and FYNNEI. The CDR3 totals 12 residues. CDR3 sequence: CASQMNTGELFF. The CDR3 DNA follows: TGTGCCAGCCAGATGAACACCGGGGAGCTGTTTTTT.

CDR3 protein: CASSSGFFGEQYF. CDR3 sequence (DNA): TGTGCCAGCAGCTCCGGGTTCTTTGGCGAGCAGTACTTC. This rearrangement joins TRBV7-2 to TRBJ2-7; D unresolved. Germline V gives CDR1 SGHTA, CDR2 FQGNSA. Between the trimmed V and J ends, which lost 4 bases and 6 bases, there was a span of 13 bases. The CDR3 spans 13 residues.

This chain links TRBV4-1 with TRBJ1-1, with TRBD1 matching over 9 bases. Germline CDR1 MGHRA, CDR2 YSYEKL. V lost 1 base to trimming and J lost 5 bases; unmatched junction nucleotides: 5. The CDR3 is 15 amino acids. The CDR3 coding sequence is TGCGCCAGCAGCCAAGGGGACAGGGATGGTACTGAAGCTTTCTTT. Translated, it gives CASSQGDRDGTEAFF.

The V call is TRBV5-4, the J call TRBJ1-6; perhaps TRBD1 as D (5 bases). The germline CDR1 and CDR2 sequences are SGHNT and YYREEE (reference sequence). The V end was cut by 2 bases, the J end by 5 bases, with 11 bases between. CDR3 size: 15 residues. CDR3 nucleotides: TGTGCCAGCAGCTTTAGGACACCCGATAATTCACCCCTCCACTTT. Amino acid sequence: CASSFRTPDNSPLHF.

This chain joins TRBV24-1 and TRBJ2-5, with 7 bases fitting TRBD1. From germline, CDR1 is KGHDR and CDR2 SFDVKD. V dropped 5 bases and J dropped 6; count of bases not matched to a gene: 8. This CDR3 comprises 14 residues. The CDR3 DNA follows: TGTGCCACCAGTGCGAGGGGGCTTGGGAAGACCCAGTACTTC. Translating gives CATSARGLGKTQYF.